This TCR beta chain was captured by sequencing in a study of cytomegalovirus exposure and HLA in healthy donors (dated by TCRdb to between 2016 and 2019). Turning to the overall study: According to an earlier analysis of several hundred of the donors, about 179 million T cells yielded 120 million or so unique TCR beta sequences and 276 Gb of sequence data. Around 330 gigabases of sequencing data and 75 million to 85 million unique TCR sequences made up an early release that covered several hundred HLA-typed donors. Of the 300 to 450 genotyped donors, 81% fell in the genetic ancestry cluster associated with self-reported Caucasian donors. The study was designed to test whether signatures of past pathogen exposure could be identified by cataloging public T cell receptors. Using immunosequencing, the study profiled T cell repertoires from fewer than 850 subjects and related those repertoires to cytomegalovirus serostatus. A separate validation cohort of about 110 different subjects was used in addition to the roughly 640-subject first cohort. High-throughput TCR immunosequencing, statistical association of individual TCRs with disease status, and machine learning were combined to predict cytomegalovirus infection status. A later analysis re-analyzed previously published TCR beta repertoires from 550 to 700 donors and added high-resolution HLA genotyping to study TCR occurrence patterns. Rather than drawing on any new phenotypic data, the later analysis identified candidate immune exposures from TCR beta sequences and the way those sequences occurred across donors. An earlier analysis of 587 of the donors applied high-throughput TCR beta sequencing to assess whether each TCR beta V gene segment acted as functional or pseudogenic. Donor age, sex, ethnicity and CMV serostatus were compiled together with the repertoire data. A later genetic analysis used genome-wide SNP genotypes for about 60% of the roughly 670 donors, treating that subset as a discovery cohort. Every repertoire in the discovery cohort had been generated on one and the same sequencing platform. HLA typing covered class I and class II loci at four-digit resolution. The number of typed donors differed by locus: about 620-630 for A, B, C, DRB1 and DQB1; about 520 for DQA1; about 600 for DPA1; and 400 to 480 for DPB1. Roughly five DR-DQ haplotypes were handled as single units for association and clustering because linkage in the cohort was strong. Among 300 to 450 genotyped donors of the cohort, an average of approximately 230,000 unique TCR beta nucleotide sequences were sequenced per donor, roughly 20% of them non-productive. What the authors observed across the whole study: An association between a missense DCLRE1C variant and V-gene and J-gene trimming of TCR beta chains was found in a later genetic analysis and replicated in an independent cohort. Presence/absence analyses assumed roughly uniform sequencing depth across donors, an assumption that may not hold. About 17 rarely observed V segments, including chromosome 9 orphons, were excluded from the earlier analysis of 550 to 700 of the donors because counts were too low. In this cohort, only TCR beta chains were sequenced, and detectable features were limited by the absence of alpha or paired-chain data. At a false discovery rate of 0.05, a later analysis linked around 15,000 TCR beta sequences to specific HLA alleles. According to the authors, the approach could potentially be generalized to other disease states and immunological phenotypes. The sequencing pipeline was judged likely to have produced a cluster of highly shared sequence variants as a technical artifact. A later analysis found that TCR association rates varied across HLA loci, with DRB1 alleles showing the most associated TCRs and HLA-C alleles the fewest. A further reported finding was that TCR beta sequences accurately predicted the HLA-A and HLA-B alleles for most subjects in the first cohort. Several of the top co-occurrence clusters appeared to be linked to parvovirus B19, influenza, CMV and Epstein-Barr virus, according to a later analysis. In a later genetic analysis, fewer N-insertions in productive TCRs were reported among donors in an Asian-associated ancestry cluster than the roughly 640-donor mean. In an earlier analysis of fewer than 750 of the donors, most TCR beta V segments were observed in productive rearrangements about 87% or about 30% of the time, broadly matching IMGT annotations. Cytomegalovirus status was reported to be diagnosed by the classifier with high specificity and sensitivity in both the original and validation cohorts. According to a later analysis, most CMV-associated TCR beta chains appeared to be HLA-restricted, and the HLA associations seemed to be driven largely by CMV exposure. Strong co-occurrence of HLA alleles, especially DR and DQ, made assigning TCR associations to individual alleles difficult. Some IMGT-functional V segments, including TRBV6-2 and TRBV6-3, could not be told apart with the 87-base-pair reads, so those segments were excluded. Across donors, most TCR sequences were observed very rarely, whereas some public TCRs were present in many individuals. CMV serostatus was the only immune exposure information available for the cohort. HLA typing was unavailable for some donors at each locus, so association tests used only the typed subset. In the study, some 160 TCR beta chains were listed as associated with cytomegalovirus. A few of the identified cytomegalovirus-associated TCR beta chains were confirmed in vitro to be specific for cytomegalovirus antigens. Linkage disequilibrium might explain the correlated functional status among segregating V segments, but an unknown experimental factor could not be ruled out. Compared with equally common non-associated chains, HLA-associated TCR beta chains in a later analysis were more clonally expanded and had lower generation probabilities.

The CDR3 spans 18 residues, from the cysteine through the phenylalanine. Of the read, only the CDR3 DNA is kept; its 54 bases are in frame from base 1. V is pruned by 5 bases and J by 2 bases, leaving 8 bases of the junction without a gene match. CDR1 SGHNT and CDR2 YENEEA were looked up in the germline V gene. The cohort was made up of approximately 670 healthy bone marrow donors. Cohort members were all nominally healthy when sampled, although unrecorded immune exposures were likely present. The donor was CMV seronegative and was included in the group of under 450 seronegative cohort members. Each donor provided a peripheral blood sample, and peripheral blood mononuclear cells were used for TCR beta sequencing. The Qiagen DNeasy Blood Extraction Kit was used to extract genomic DNA from the blood cell samples. As regards this clone: The antigen this receptor binds is unknown. It has no much larger one-base neighbor in the sample; base qualities were not kept.

Receptor libraries were prepared by the immunoSEQ multiplex PCR assay. For the multiplex PCR, a mixture combining 60 forward primers for TCR Vbeta segments and 13 reverse primers for TCR Jbeta segments was used. A multiplex PCR assay on genomic DNA amplified the CDR3 region of rearranged TCR beta genes. The amplified TCR beta libraries were sequenced on the Illumina HiSeq System as 87-base-pair reads. On the authors' methods: A later analysis tallied 75 million to 95 million unique TCR beta chains across the 666 repertoires, and about 10 million of those chains were shared by two or more donors. Raw reads were error-corrected and collapsed into unique sequences by a nearest-neighbor algorithm in which closely related sequences were merged to remove PCR and sequencing errors. V, D and J gene segments were assigned by aligning CDR3 sequences to IMGT reference sequences. For a sequence to be retained, a match of at least six nucleotides was required to both a V gene segment and a J gene segment. Rearrangements were classified as productive when the CDR3 lacked stop codons and remained in frame with V and J, and all other rearrangements were classified as non-productive. CDR3 was defined by IMGT convention, running from the second conserved V-encoded cysteine to the conserved J-encoded phenylalanine. Sequences without an unambiguous match to a single V gene segment were excluded from the earlier analysis of about 630 of the donors. An earlier analysis of 587 of the donors classified V segments as functional when productive rearrangements were above 56.7% and as segregating when the standard deviation between donors was above 5%. A statistical classification framework was built to diagnose cytomegalovirus status from the catalog of TCR beta chain sequences. A later analysis assigned V and J genes by comparing TCR nucleotide sequences with IMGT/GENE-DB human TR gene sequences. In a later analysis, CDR3 sequences and most-parsimonious VDJ recombination scenarios were assigned using the TCRdist pipeline. In a later analysis, each TCR beta chain was defined by its CDR3 amino acid sequence together with its V-gene family, and reads without a unique V-gene family were excluded. In a later analysis, fewer than 600 highly shared, low-generation-probability nucleotide sequences were removed to address suspected cross-contamination and a sequencing artifact. For each public chain, a later analysis derived a clonal expansion index from normalized ranks of inferred template counts within each repertoire. A later analysis computed generation probabilities with a VDJ recombination model fitted to out-of-frame rearrangements, and checked the results against IGoR. In a later analysis, TCR-TCR, TCR-HLA and TCR-CMV co-occurrence was scored with hypergeometric tests, and a repertoire-size bias correction was applied to TCR pairs. False discovery rates were estimated in a later analysis by permuting HLA or CMV assignments 20 times. In a later analysis, co-occurring TCRs were grouped with DBSCAN, and TCRdist sequence similarity was added when clustering was performed within HLA-allele-positive subsets. For co-occurrence clustering, repertoires with fewer than 30,000 or more than 120,000 public chains were excluded, along with five repertoires with anomalous nucleotide sharing. The source is immuneACCESS, and TCRdb retained only in-frame sequences with V and J called. Part of the clones is not carried over; for the studies checked, unresolved V genes explain less than half of this, and the remainder is unexplained. V, J and clone size were drawn from that table, and D and trimming were deduced from the DNA. The sample table contains some 150,000 clones; only one count was recorded for 80% to 85% of them. The top ten hold less than 4% of the sample.

Sample: PBMCs. Rearrangement joined TRBV11-3 to TRBJ2-3, and 15 bases in between align with TRBD2. The TCR was taken from a male donor in good health and CMV-seronegative. The CDR3 region reads CASSRGLAGGLYTDTQYF. The DNA sequence follows: TGTGCCAGCAGCCGCGGACTAGCGGGAGGGCTGTACACAGATACGCAGTATTTT.